The T cell receptor (beta chain) under discussion was sequenced for a study of blood T cell repertoires in COVID-19. Study at large: Material from acute and convalescent COVID-19 was sourced from the United States, Italy and Spain.

All enrollees were roughly 18 to 89 years old and from some 24 US areas. Symptom resolution, clearance, or two negative PCRs marked the recovered donors of Cohort 3. CDR1 and CDR2 from the germline V gene are SEHNR and FQNEAQ (reference sequence). V dropped 2 bases and J dropped 6 bases, with 10 bases sitting between them. This CDR3 has 13 residues. The repertoire was sequenced with immunoSEQ multiplex PCR; TCRdb's copy has only in-frame clones and lacks some. The repertoire holds 360,000 or so clones, 89% seen once, with less than 2% in the top ten. This sequence joins TRBV7-9 and TRBJ1-1; the D is unclear. Sequenced material: PBMCs or T cells enriched from blood (not recorded which). This receptor was identified in a woman in her thirties who had recovered from COVID-19. Here the CDR3 reads CASSLTGFSEAFF. The CDR3, as DNA: TGTGCCAGCAGCTTAACTGGTTTTTCTGAAGCTTTCTTT.